This T cell receptor beta chain was captured by sequencing in a study of radiotherapy plus CTLA-4 blockade in lung cancer. Study at large: Among enrolled patients, roughly 20% responded and more than 25% achieved disease control. Study conclusions and caveats: Radiotherapy plus ipilimumab was followed by expansion in blood of tumor-derived TCR clones. Reports state that early shifts in blood T cell clones, with interferon-beta, best predicted response.

The CDR3 spans 16 residues. Germline-derived CDR1 and CDR2 are SGHNT and YENEEA. Deletions cut 4 bases from V and 6 bases from J, with 20 bases between. This clone was observed a few times. What it binds is unknown. Measured with immunoSEQ multiplex PCR; TCRdb has only the in-frame clones, and not every one. The data hold about 120,000 clones, with 70% to 85% observed a single time. Focal radiation was given together with CTLA-4 blockade (ipilimumab) to patients with chemo-refractory metastatic non-small-cell lung cancer. The clonotype comes from a human donor with non-small cell lung cancer that progressed on radiotherapy plus ipilimumab. Some clones in this sample may be carry-over from other donors' samples. The chain uses TRBV11-3 and TRBJ2-3; D possibly uses TRBD1 or TRBD2 (5 bases each). Here the sequenced sample was peripheral blood, taken from a patient treated with radiotherapy plus ipilimumab. CDR3 region: CASSSTGPHRRDTQYF. The CDR3 nucleotides are TGTGCCAGCAGCTCCACGGGACCCCACCGGAGGGATACGCAGTATTTT.